The 26 T cell receptor beta chains below come from one sample, sequenced in a study of T cell changes during pregnancy in multiple sclerosis. Assay: immunoSEQ multiplex PCR; the TCRdb copy retains only in-frame clones and omits some. Among about 83,000 clones listed, 90% to 95% were seen once. The sample here was peripheral blood, taken in the second trimester of pregnancy. The receptors here all came from a female donor with multiple sclerosis, enrolled in a pregnancy study.

The chain uses TRBV21-1 and TRBJ1-3. TRBV21-1 is a pseudogene locus. The CDR3 covers 16 residues. The CDR3 protein is CASSHEGYFSGNTIYF. Here the CDR3 DNA reads TGTGCCAGCAGCCACGAGGGCTACTTCTCTGGAAACACCATATATTTT.

This clone has only one observation. The V call is TRBV4-1, the J call TRBJ2-7; perhaps TRBD1 as D (5 bases). Trimming shortened V by 1 base and J by 8 bases, and 15 bases separated the two germline ends. The CDR3 length is 14 residues. Per the germline V gene, CDR1 is MGHRA and CDR2 is YSYEKL. The CDR3 loop reads CASSQGIGQGQQYF. CDR3 DNA sequence: TGCGCCAGCAGCCAAGGAATCGGGCAGGGCCAGCAGTACTTC.

This chain links TRBV15 with TRBJ1-3; a possible D gene is TRBD1 (5 bases). This CDR3 comprises 16 residues. Germline loops: CDR1 LNHNV, CDR2 YYDKDF (reference sequence). Trimming removed 0 bases from V and 0 bases from J, with 9 bases in between. The CDR3 loop reads CATSRDQGDSGNTIYF. The CDR3 DNA sequence: TGTGCCACCAGCAGAGATCAAGGGGACTCTGGAAACACCATATATTTT. The variable domain in full, with the rest retrieved from reference TRBV15 and TRBJ1-3, is DAMVIQNPRYQVTQFGKPVTLSCSQTLNHNVMYWYQQKSSQAPKLLFHYYDKDFNNEADTPDNFQSRRPNTSFCFLDIRSPGLGDTAMYLCATSRDQGDSGNTIYFGEGSWLTVV.

The chain couples TRBV4-1 to TRBJ2-2; 12 bases line up with TRBD2. CDR1 and CDR2 from the germline V gene are MGHRA and YSYEKL. V lost 5 bases and J lost 6; bases outside the gene matches: 4. The CDR3 loop spans 15 amino acids. The CDR3 coding sequence is TGCGCCAGCAGCTGGGCTAGCGGGAGGGCCGGGGAGCTGTTTTTT. Translation gives CASSWASGRAGELFF.

This chain connects TRBV9 to TRBJ2-1; 10 nucleotides line up with TRBD2. The junction had 12 bases not matched to a gene; V was cut back by 6 bases and J by 9 bases. Per germline, CDR1 SGDLS and CDR2 YYNGEE. CDR3 length equals 15 residues. CDR3 nucleotide sequence: TGTGCCAGCAAACCTAGCGGGAGCCGGGAGGGTGAGCAGTTCTTC. Protein sequence: CASKPSGSREGEQFF.

The CDR3 DNA is TGCAGCGTCCTAGACAGGGGGCACCTGTTCTTC. It encodes CSVLDRGHLFF. The V and J genes are TRBV29-1 and TRBJ2-1, with 10 bases aligning to TRBD1. The J segment lost 15 bases and the V segment lost 6 bases, leaving 8 bases of the junction unmatched. CDR3 length equals 11 residues. Germline CDR1 and CDR2: SQVTM and ANQGSEA.

This chain connects TRBV4-1 to TRBJ2-1; unclear D gene. The V gene's germline CDR1 is MGHRA and CDR2 YSYEKL. V was shortened by 4 bases and J by 8 bases, with 12 bases between the two germline ends. The CDR3 consists of 13 residues. The CDR3 spells CASSPESRDEQFF. The CDR3, as DNA: TGCGCCAGCAGCCCAGAGTCGCGCGATGAGCAGTTCTTC.

The rearrangement joins TRBV7-9 to TRBJ2-3; D unresolved. The germline V and J ends were trimmed by 4 bases and 2 bases, with 22 bases remaining between them. CDR3 length: 18 amino acids. CDR1 SEHNR and CDR2 FQNEAQ come from the germline V gene (reference sequence). The CDR3 DNA sequence: TGTGCCAGCAGCTCAACTACTACTGAGCGCCCGAACACAGATACGCAGTATTTT. Protein: CASSSTTTERPNTDTQYF.

This rearrangement joins TRBV4-1 to TRBJ1-5, with no clear D. Trimming cost V 6 bases and J 0 bases, with 9 bases left between them. The CDR3 runs 14 residues. The germline gives CDR1 MGHRA, CDR2 YSYEKL. The CDR3 sequence is CASSLGDSNQPQHF. In nucleotides, the CDR3 is TGCGCCAGCAGTCTCGGAGATAGCAATCAGCCCCAGCATTTT.

This chain connects TRBV4-1 to TRBJ1-2, with 9 nucleotides matching TRBD1. J was trimmed by 5 bases and V by 3 bases; bases with no gene match: 7. The CDR3 spans 15 residues. Germline CDR1 reads MGHRA; CDR2 reads YSYEKL. CDR3: CASSHPTGGAYGYTF. Here the CDR3 DNA reads TGCGCCAGCAGCCATCCCACAGGGGGCGCTTATGGCTACACCTTC.

This clone was counted a single time. The chain combines TRBV27 with TRBJ2-3; weak D call: TRBD2 (5 bases). The V gene's germline CDR1 is MNHEY and CDR2 SMNVEV (reference sequence). V shed 5 bases and J shed 2 bases, with 11 bases lying between them. CDR3 length: 14 residues. CDR3 loop: CASSTRAVTDTQYF. For the CDR3, the DNA is TGTGCCAGCAGTACCAGAGCGGTCACAGATACGCAGTATTTT.

This clone was picked up one time. The rearrangement uses TRBV9 and TRBJ2-1; D remains ambiguous. V dropped 2 bases and J dropped 2 bases, with 5 bases sitting between them. CDR1 and CDR2 (germline): SGDLS, YYNGEE. The CDR3 loop spans 13 amino acids. This CDR3 is CASSVATYNEQFF. The CDR3 DNA follows: TGTGCCAGCAGCGTCGCGACCTACAATGAGCAGTTCTTC.

The gene calls are TRBV18 and TRBJ2-1, with D possibly matching TRBD2 (6 bases). V lost 3 bases and J lost 9, with 18 bases in between. The CDR3 has 15 amino acids. Germline lookup yields CDR1 KGHSH and CDR2 LQKENI. The CDR3 sequence: CASSPVLARNIEQFF. The CDR3 coding sequence is TGTGCCAGCTCACCTGTACTAGCTAGGAATATTGAGCAGTTCTTC.

The chain carries TRBV30 and TRBJ2-3, with a weak D call TRBD2 (5 bases). The CDR3 is made up of 13 amino acids. Germline CDR1 reads GTSNPN; CDR2 reads SVGIG (reference sequence). Trimming shortened V by 4 bases and J by 4 bases, and 12 bases separated the two germline ends. For the CDR3, the DNA is TGTGCCTGGAACGAGGGAGCGCCAGATACGCAGTATTTT. Translation gives CAWNEGAPDTQYF.

The rearrangement links TRBV7-9 to TRBJ2-1, with TRBD2 identical over 9 bases. V lost 3 bases to trimming and J lost 16 bases; unmatched junction nucleotides: 7. Germline CDR1 is SEHNR and CDR2 is FQNEAQ (reference sequence). CDR3 size: 12 residues. Written as DNA, the CDR3 is TGTGCCAGCAGCTTTGTAACCGGGACTAGCTTCTTC. Residues: CASSFVTGTSFF.

The chain uses TRBV27 and TRBJ2-1; TRBD1 matches 11 bases. J gave up 6 bases and V 0 bases, and 4 bases lay outside the gene matches. In germline, CDR1 is MNHEY, CDR2 SMNVEV (reference sequence). This CDR3 has 16 residues. DNA for the CDR3: TGTGCCAGCAGTTTATCCCCGGGACAGGGGGGCAATGAGCAGTTCTTC. It yields the protein CASSLSPGQGGNEQFF.

A single count supports this clone. The CDR3 region has the DNA TGTGCCAGCAGCGACAGGGGTGAGCAGTTCTTC. This gives the protein CASSDRGEQFF. This chain connects TRBV9 to TRBJ2-1, with 7 bases matching TRBD1. The CDR3 contains 11 residues. Germline V gene lookup returns CDR1 SGDLS and CDR2 YYNGEE. Unmatched junction bases numbered 0, after V lost 3 bases and J lost 9 bases.

The chain uses TRBV2 and TRBJ2-5, with a tentative D call TRBD2 (6 bases). Germline V gene lookup returns CDR1 SNHLY and CDR2 FYNNEI. Trimming took 3 bases from V and 9 from J, leaving 20 bases between them. There are 15 residues in the CDR3. The CDR3 protein is CASSDLALPFEAQYF. In DNA, the CDR3 is TGTGCCAGCAGTGACCTAGCGCTTCCCTTTGAGGCCCAGTACTTC. The full variable domain, completed using reference TRBV2 and TRBJ2-5, is EPEVTQTPSHQVTQMGQEVILRCVPISNHLYFYWYRQILGQKVEFLVSFYNNEISEKSEIFDDQFSVERPDGSNFTLKIRSTKLEDSAMYFCASSDLALPFEAQYFGPGTRLLVL.

The rearrangement joins TRBV5-1 to TRBJ2-7, with D maybe TRBD1 (5 bases). Trimming took 4 bases from V and 2 from J, leaving 10 bases between them. CDR1 is SGHRS, CDR2 YFSETQ, per germline. The CDR3 covers 13 residues. CDR3 amino acids: CASSGRAAYEQYF. In DNA, the CDR3 is TGCGCCAGCAGCGGCAGGGCAGCCTACGAGCAGTACTTC.

This clone was picked up one time. The V gene is TRBV5-1, the J gene TRBJ2-3; TRBD2 is a possible D gene (5 bases). V shed 7 bases and J shed 2 bases, with 17 bases lying between them. Germline lookup yields CDR1 SGHRS and CDR2 YFSETQ. The CDR3 has 15 residues. The CDR3 here is CASSSSGFPTDTQYF. CDR3 sequence (DNA): TGCGCCAGCTCCTCGTCGGGGTTCCCCACAGATACGCAGTATTTT.

CDR3 in amino acids: CASSQDPTPNTEAFF. The CDR3 bases are TGCGCCAGCAGCCAAGATCCAACACCGAACACTGAAGCTTTCTTT. This chain joins TRBV4-1 and TRBJ1-1; D gene uncertain. Per germline, CDR1 MGHRA and CDR2 YSYEKL. V was pared by 0 bases and J by 1 base, with 9 bases between. This CDR3 comprises 15 residues.

The genes are TRBV5-1 and TRBJ2-3; D not certain. Germline V CDR1 and CDR2: SGHRS, YFSETQ. This CDR3 is 15 amino acids long. V lost 3 bases to trimming and J lost 0 bases, with 11 bases between them. CDR3 sequence reads: CASSSEALSTDTQYF. DNA for the CDR3: TGCGCCAGCAGCTCCGAGGCCCTTAGCACAGATACGCAGTATTTT.

The gene calls are TRBV5-8 and TRBJ2-3; D might be TRBD2 (7 bases). The V gene's germline CDR1 is SGHTS and CDR2 YDEGEE. V lost 0 bases to trimming and J lost 3 bases, with 11 bases between them. The CDR3 loop spans 15 amino acids. The CDR3 bases are TGTGCCAGCAGCTTGGGGGGGGGCGTGACAGATACGCAGTATTTT. Translation: CASSLGGGVTDTQYF.

V and J are TRBV18 and TRBJ1-5; D remains unclear. The CDR3 spans 13 residues. The V end lost 2 bases, the J end lost 5 bases, and 7 bases lay between the germline ends. CDR1 KGHSH and CDR2 LQKENI come from the germline V gene. CDR3 residues: CASSPGEDQPQHF. In nucleotides, the CDR3 is TGTGCCAGCTCACCAGGTGAGGATCAGCCCCAGCATTTT.

The rearrangement joins TRBV19 to TRBJ2-4; 14 bases map to TRBD2. V dropped 6 bases and J dropped 9; count of bases not matched to a gene: 10. Germline CDR1 LNHDA, CDR2 SQIVND (reference sequence). The CDR3 is 16 amino acids. The CDR3 DNA follows: TGTGCCAGTAGAACCGGGACTAGCGGGGGCCAAAGCATTCAGTACTTC. Encoded protein: CASRTGTSGGQSIQYF.

The chain recombines TRBV4-3 with TRBJ1-1; 10 bases map to TRBD1. Germline V gene sequence: CDR1 LGHNA, CDR2 YSLEER. The CDR3 is 16 residues long. The V segment lost 4 bases and the J segment 2 bases; nucleotides outside the gene matches: 7. The CDR3 sequence is CASSPGQGLVNTEAFF. CDR3 in DNA: TGCGCCAGCAGCCCGGGACAGGGGCTGGTCAACACTGAAGCTTTCTTT.